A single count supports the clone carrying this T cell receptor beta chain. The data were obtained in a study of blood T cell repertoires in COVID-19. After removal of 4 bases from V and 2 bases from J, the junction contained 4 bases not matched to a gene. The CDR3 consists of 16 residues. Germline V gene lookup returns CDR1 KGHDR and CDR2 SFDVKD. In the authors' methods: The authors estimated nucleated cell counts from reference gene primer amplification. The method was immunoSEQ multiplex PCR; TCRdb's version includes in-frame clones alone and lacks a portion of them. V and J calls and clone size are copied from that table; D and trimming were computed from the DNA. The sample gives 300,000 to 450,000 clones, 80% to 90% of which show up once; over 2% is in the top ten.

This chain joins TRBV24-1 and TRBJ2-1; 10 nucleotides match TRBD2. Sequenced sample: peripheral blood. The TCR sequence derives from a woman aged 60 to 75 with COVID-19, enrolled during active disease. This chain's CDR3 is CATSEASGGTYNEQFF. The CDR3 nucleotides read TGTGCCACCAGTGAAGCTAGCGGGGGCACCTACAATGAGCAGTTCTTC.